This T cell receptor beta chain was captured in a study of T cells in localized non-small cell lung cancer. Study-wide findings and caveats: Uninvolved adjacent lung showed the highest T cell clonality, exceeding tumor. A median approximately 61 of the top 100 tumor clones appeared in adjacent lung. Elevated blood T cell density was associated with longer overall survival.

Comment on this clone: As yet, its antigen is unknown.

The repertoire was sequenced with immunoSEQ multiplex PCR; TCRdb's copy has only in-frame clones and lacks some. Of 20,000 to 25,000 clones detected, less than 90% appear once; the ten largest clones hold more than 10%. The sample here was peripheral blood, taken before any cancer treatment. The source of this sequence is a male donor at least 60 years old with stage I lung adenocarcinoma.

The CDR3 region has the DNA TGTGCCAGCAGCTCAGGTAGCGGGAGGTTCGTAGCCTACGAGCAGTACTTC. Its protein is CASSSGSGRFVAYEQYF. The chain is built from TRBV7-2 and TRBJ2-7; TRBD2 matches 10 bases. The CDR3 runs to 17 residues. The trim removed 4 bases at V and 2 bases at J, leaving 11 bases unmatched. Germline CDR1 reads SGHTA; CDR2 reads FQGNSA.